A single sample gave rise to the 24 T cell receptor beta chains below, sequenced in a study of cytomegalovirus exposure and HLA in healthy donors. PCR used 60 Vbeta primers and 13 Jbeta primers. Repertoires were generated with immunoSEQ multiplex PCR, while TCRdb's copy carries only in-frame clones and drops some. The sample lists 69,000 or so clones; 75% to 80% were seen once. Sample: PBMCs. Receptor source: a man between 18 and 35 years old in good health and CMV-seronegative.

This rearrangement joins TRBV7-7 to TRBJ2-2; TRBD1 might be the D (5 bases). The CDR3 has 13 residues. V lost 2 bases, J lost 6 bases, and 7 bases lay in between. Germline-derived CDR1 and CDR2 are SSHAT and FNYEAQ (reference sequence). Written as DNA, the CDR3 is TGTGCCAGCAGCTTACAAGGGGCCGGGGAGCTGTTTTTT. Amino acid sequence: CASSLQGAGELFF.

A few counts support this clone. V is TRBV19 and J is TRBJ1-5; D is unclear. Germline-derived CDR1 and CDR2 are LNHDA and SQIVND (reference sequence). The CDR3 is 14 residues long. V was shortened by 7 bases and J by 3 bases, with 13 bases between the two germline ends. The CDR3 DNA reads TGTGCCAGTAAAAAGGTCGGGGACAATCAGCCCCAGCATTTT. Its translation is CASKKVGDNQPQHF.

In DNA form, the CDR3 reads TGTGCCAGCAGTGAATTTGTAGGGCGGGACAATGAGCAGTTCTTC. Protein: CASSEFVGRDNEQFF. The chain is built from TRBV25-1 and TRBJ2-1; maybe TRBD2 (5 bases). Germline V gives CDR1 MGHDK, CDR2 SYGVNS. This CDR3 comprises 15 residues. V was clipped by 1 base and J by 5 bases, with 12 bases between them.

The sample holds a few counts of this clone. The chain employs TRBV11-3 and TRBJ2-7; D might be TRBD1 (5 bases). Germline lookup yields CDR1 SGHNT and CDR2 YENEEA. The CDR3 totals 13 residues. Trimming shortened V by 4 bases and J by 1 base, and 8 bases separated the two germline ends. The CDR3 protein is CASSSQESYEQYF. DNA of the CDR3: TGTGCCAGCAGCTCACAGGAATCCTACGAGCAGTACTTC.

This clone was seen once. The V call is TRBV6-5, the J call TRBJ1-6, with 10 bases that match TRBD1. J was trimmed by 8 bases and V by 2 bases; bases with no gene match: 3. In germline, CDR1 is MNHEY, CDR2 SVGAGI. This CDR3 comprises 15 residues. The CDR3 DNA reads TGTGCCAGCAGTTACGCCGGACAGGGGGATTCACCCCTCCACTTT. The encoded protein is CASSYAGQGDSPLHF.

The V gene is TRBV15, the J gene TRBJ1-6, with D perhaps TRBD1 (5 bases). The CDR3 is made up of 17 amino acids. The V end lost 0 bases, the J end lost 5 bases, and 14 bases lay between the germline ends. From germline, CDR1 is LNHNV and CDR2 YYDKDF (reference sequence). CDR3 bases: TGTGCCACCAGCAGAGAGACAGTGGGAGGGAATAATTCACCCCTCCACTTT. Its translation: CATSRETVGGNNSPLHF.

This clone was observed a single time. The chain links TRBV28 to TRBJ2-7; TRBD1 matches 7 bases. V lost 5 bases, J lost 6 bases, and 19 bases stayed unmatched. The CDR3 loop spans 17 amino acids. In germline, CDR1 is MDHEN, CDR2 SYDVKM. The CDR3 sequence: CASSPSGQSPTRGEQYF. The CDR3 nucleotides are TGTGCCAGCAGTCCGTCGGGACAGTCACCTACTAGGGGCGAGCAGTACTTC.

This clone came up once. The chain recombines TRBV16 with TRBJ2-7; a possible D gene is TRBD2 (5 bases). The CDR3 loop spans 12 amino acids. Germline CDR1 reads KGHSY; CDR2 reads FQNENV. V was clipped by 3 bases and J by 7 bases, with 10 bases between them. The CDR3, as DNA: TGTGCCAGCAGCCAGGGAGCTCCAGAGCAGTACTTC. Residues: CASSQGAPEQYF.

This clone was seen a single time. This rearrangement joins TRBV15 to TRBJ2-1; weak D call: TRBD2 (7 bases). V was cut by 1 base and J by 4 bases, with 20 bases left in between. This CDR3 spans 18 amino acids. Per germline, CDR1 LNHNV and CDR2 YYDKDF (reference sequence). CDR3 region: CATSRVERGAGQYNEQFF. In nucleotides, the CDR3 is TGTGCCACCAGCAGAGTGGAACGGGGGGCCGGACAATACAATGAGCAGTTCTTC.

The V gene is TRBV6-1, the J gene TRBJ2-7, with D tentatively TRBD2 (5 bases). This CDR3 is 13 amino acids long. Germline-derived CDR1 and CDR2 are MNHNS and SASEGT. Trimming pared 7 bases from V and 1 base from J, leaving 11 bases between. CDR3 bases: TGTGCCAGCACCCTATCGGGGTCCTACGAGCAGTACGTC. Translated, it gives CASTLSGSYEQYV.

The chain couples TRBV29-1 to TRBJ2-7; D not resolved. The CDR3 runs 13 residues. Germline-derived CDR1 and CDR2 are SQVTM and ANQGSEA. Trimming removed 3 bases from V and 0 bases from J, with 9 bases in between. CDR3 in amino acids: CSVESQDSYEQYF. In DNA, the CDR3 is TGCAGCGTTGAGTCCCAGGACTCCTACGAGCAGTACTTC.

V and J are TRBV6-4 and TRBJ2-1; possibly TRBD1 for D (6 bases). The CDR3 covers 16 residues. V dropped 0 bases and J dropped 4 bases, with 13 bases sitting between them. In germline, CDR1 is MRHNA, CDR2 SNTAGT. The CDR3 nucleotides are TGTGCCAGCAGTGACTCAGGATTAGGGGGATACAATGAGCAGTTCTTC. It codes for CASSDSGLGGYNEQFF.

The V call is TRBV14, the J call TRBJ2-5; D is unresolved. The length of the CDR3 is 13 residues. Trimming took off 1 base at V and 5 bases at J, with 8 bases between the two ends. Looked up from germline, CDR1 is SGHDN and CDR2 is FVKESK. The CDR3 here is CASSQGAWETQYF. CDR3 nucleotides: TGTGCCAGCAGCCAAGGGGCGTGGGAGACCCAGTACTTC.

The chain joins TRBV5-1 to TRBJ1-1; 10 bases map to TRBD1. CDR1 and CDR2 from the germline V gene are SGHRS and YFSETQ. The CDR3 contains 20 residues. The trim removed 4 bases at V and 1 base at J, leaving 19 bases unmatched. For the CDR3, the DNA is TGCGCCAGCAGCCACCGGACAGGGGGGTTTAGCGGGATTCGGAACACTGAAGCTTTCTTT. Translated: CASSHRTGGFSGIRNTEAFF.

The V call is TRBV28, the J call TRBJ1-1; 7 bases fit TRBD1. In germline, CDR1 is MDHEN, CDR2 SYDVKM. V gave up 5 bases and J gave up 1 base; unmatched junction bases: 4. CDR3 length: 14 residues. The DNA of the CDR3 is TGTGCCAGCAGTCCGGGACAGTGGAACACTGAAGCTTTCTTT. It yields the protein CASSPGQWNTEAFF.

The chain is built from TRBV7-2 and TRBJ2-5; TRBD1 aligns across 7 bases. J was trimmed by 2 bases and V by 2 bases; bases with no gene match: 11. The CDR3 has 17 amino acids. CDR1 is SGHTA and CDR2 is FQGNSA in the germline V gene. For the CDR3, the DNA is TGTGCCAGCAGCTTACTCTCCCCAGGACAGGTTCAAGAGACCCAGTACTTC. Protein product: CASSLLSPGQVQETQYF.

This clone was counted between two and nine times. This rearrangement joins TRBV28 to TRBJ1-2; 8 bases align to TRBD1. Trimming took 5 bases from V and 3 from J; bases not matched to a gene: 11. CDR1 and CDR2 from the germline V gene are MDHEN and SYDVKM. The CDR3 is made up of 16 amino acids. The CDR3 coding sequence is TGTGCCAGCAGTGCCGGACAGGGTTCCACATACTATGGCTACACCTTC. Its protein product is CASSAGQGSTYYGYTF.

V gene TRBV16 combines with J gene TRBJ1-6, with D possibly matching TRBD1 (5 bases). Looked up from germline, CDR1 is KGHSY and CDR2 is FQNENV. V lost 0 bases and J lost 9, with 18 bases in between. CDR3 length: 17 amino acids. CDR3 in DNA: TGTGCCAGCAGCCAATCGATTGGGCAGGGAATAGGTTCACCCCTCCACTTT. It translates to CASSQSIGQGIGSPLHF.

A few counts support this clone. This sequence joins TRBV7-3 and TRBJ2-5; 10 bases align to TRBD2. The CDR3 sequence is 16 residues long. The germline gives CDR1 SGHTA, CDR2 FQGTGA. J gave up 5 bases and V 5 bases, and 11 bases lay outside the gene matches. CDR3 sequence (DNA): TGTGCCAGCAGCCCCTGGGGAGCGGGGGGGCGGGAGACCCAGTACTTC. It specifies CASSPWGAGGRETQYF.

The chain links TRBV28 to TRBJ1-6; weak D call: TRBD1 (6 bases). Germline lookup yields CDR1 MDHEN and CDR2 SYDVKM. This CDR3 is built from 16 residues. Trimming took 5 bases from V and 3 from J, leaving 14 bases between them. Here the CDR3 reads CASSGSRGFYNSPLHF. The CDR3, as DNA: TGTGCCAGCAGTGGGTCCAGGGGTTTCTATAATTCACCCCTCCACTTT.

CDR3 in DNA: TGTGCCAGGTCGATACGGGGGAATAACGACCGAAACAATGAGCAGTTCTTC. Amino acid sequence: CARSIRGNNDRNNEQFF. The chain carries TRBV18 and TRBJ2-1, with D maybe TRBD2 (6 bases). V lost 9 bases and J 5 bases, leaving 26 bases between the germline ends. The CDR3 has 17 residues. Germline values: CDR1 KGHSH, CDR2 LQKENI.

The V gene is TRBV7-8, the J gene TRBJ2-7, with 15 bases aligning to TRBD2. The trim removed 5 bases at V and 7 bases at J, leaving 6 bases unmatched. The CDR3 runs 15 residues. Germline CDR1 SGHVS, CDR2 FQNEAQ. The CDR3 sequence: CASSRTSGGAWEQYV. The CDR3 DNA follows: TGTGCCAGCAGCCGGACTAGCGGGGGGGCTTGGGAGCAGTACGTC.

This sequence joins TRBV10-3 and TRBJ1-5; D is possibly TRBD1 (5 bases). This CDR3 has 15 residues. Germline V gives CDR1 ENHRY, CDR2 SYGVKD. Trimming removed 6 bases at V and 0 bases at J, with 12 bases between. The CDR3 here is CAIRGGVDSNQPQHF. DNA for the CDR3: TGTGCCATCAGGGGGGGGGTGGATAGCAATCAGCCCCAGCATTTT.

This chain connects TRBV5-4 to TRBJ2-2, with 8 bases matching TRBD2. The germline V gene has CDR1 SGHNT and CDR2 YYREEE (reference sequence). This CDR3 spans 15 amino acids. The J segment lost 5 bases and the V segment lost 2 bases, leaving 5 bases of the junction unmatched. Written as DNA, the CDR3 is TGTGCCAGCAGCTTAGGGACTAGAGATACCGGGGAGCTGTTTTTT. Its protein product is CASSLGTRDTGELFF.